Below, 19 T cell receptor beta chains from the same sample are listed, as sequenced in a study of radiotherapy plus CTLA-4 blockade in lung cancer. Using immunoSEQ multiplex PCR, the repertoire was profiled, and TCRdb retains in-frame clones only, with some absent. Of around 100,000 clones detected, more than 65% appear once; the ten largest clones hold 3% to 4%. The sequences come from peripheral blood, collected from a patient treated with radiotherapy plus ipilimumab. These receptor sequences come from a human donor with non-small cell lung cancer that progressed on radiotherapy plus ipilimumab. Some clones in this sample may be carry-over from other donors' samples.

The chain carries TRBV27 and TRBJ1-1, with TRBD1 as a possible D gene (6 bases). Germline assignment: CDR1 MNHEY and CDR2 SMNVEV (reference sequence). The CDR3 runs to 15 residues. Trimming cost V 1 base and J 7 bases, with 16 bases left between them. The CDR3 nucleotides read TGTGCCAGCAGTTTATTAAACAGGGCACGGGTTGAAGCTTTCTTT. Its protein product is CASSLLNRARVEAFF.

The rearrangement uses TRBV5-4 and TRBJ1-2, with D possibly matching TRBD1 (6 bases). Germline values: CDR1 SGHNT, CDR2 YYREEE (reference sequence). The CDR3 runs 14 residues. The V gene lost 0 bases and the J gene lost 4 bases, with 10 bases spanning the gap. CDR3 DNA sequence: TGTGCCAGCAGCTTGGAGGCAGGGGCCTATGGCTACACCTTC. It yields the protein CASSLEAGAYGYTF.

The V gene is TRBV18, the J gene TRBJ2-7; no clear D gene. The CDR3 covers 12 residues. Trimming stripped 6 bases from V and 2 bases from J, with 8 bases between. Germline-derived CDR1 and CDR2 are KGHSH and LQKENI. The CDR3 loop is CASSPSAYEQYF. As DNA, the CDR3 is TGTGCCAGCTCCCCATCTGCCTACGAGCAGTACTTC. Using reference TRBV18 and TRBJ2-7 for the parts outside the CDR3, the full variable domain is NAGVMQNPRHLVRRRGQEARLRCSPMKGHSHVYWYRQLPEEGLKFMVYLQKENIIDESGMPKERFSAEFPKEGPSILRIQQVVRGDSAAYFCASSPSAYEQYFGPGTRLTVT.

CDR3 protein: CATSPTDGLRYGYTF. For the CDR3, the DNA is TGTGCCACCTCCCCGACCGACGGCCTTCGCTATGGCTACACCTTC. The chain recombines TRBV6-4 with TRBJ1-2; D is uncertain. This CDR3 spans 15 amino acids. V was cut by 10 bases and J by 4 bases, with 22 bases left in between. Germline V CDR1 and CDR2: MRHNA, SNTAGT.

This chain connects TRBV2 to TRBJ1-3; D possibly corresponds to TRBD1 (5 bases). The CDR3 contains 14 residues. The ends were cut back, 5 bases at V and 3 bases at J, with 11 bases in the middle. Germline V gene lookup returns CDR1 SNHLY and CDR2 FYNNEI. The CDR3 loop reads CASSRQGSGNTIYF. CDR3 nucleotide sequence: TGTGCCAGCAGTAGGCAGGGCAGTGGAAACACCATATATTTT.

The chain joins TRBV10-3 to TRBJ2-5; 8 nucleotides match TRBD1. The DNA end lines up better with TRBJ2-7; the J call may be wrong. The CDR3 is 17 amino acids. From germline, CDR1 is ENHRY and CDR2 SYGVKD. CDR3 region: CAISESRDRKITDEQYF. The CDR3 DNA reads TGTGCCATCAGTGAGTCGCGGGACAGGAAGATTACGGACGAGCAGTACTTC.

The V and J genes are TRBV28 and TRBJ2-1, with 11 bases lining up with TRBD1. V trimming: 11 bases; J trimming: 7 bases; junction bases outside the gene matches: 4. This CDR3 comprises 12 residues. Germline V gene data show CDR1 as MDHEN and CDR2 as SYDVKM. The CDR3 DNA reads as TGTGCCGGAGGGACAGGGGGAAATGAGCAGTTCTTC. It encodes CAGGTGGNEQFF.

This clone was counted at least ten times. V usage is TRBV5-1 and J usage is TRBJ1-2, with 7 bases aligning to TRBD1. The CDR3 covers 16 residues. Germline CDR1 reads SGHRS; CDR2 reads YFSETQ. V lost 0 bases and J lost 1; bases outside the gene matches: 6. DNA of the CDR3: TGCGCCAGCAGCTTGGCCACAGGGGCGAGTAACTATGGCTACACCTTC. Its protein is CASSLATGASNYGYTF.

The V and J genes are TRBV5-6 and TRBJ2-5; D is ambiguous. The CDR3 covers 12 residues. Germline V gives CDR1 SGHDT, CDR2 YYEEEE. Between the trimmed V and J ends, which lost 0 bases and 5 bases, there was a span of 5 bases. The CDR3 DNA reads TGTGCCAGCAGCTTGGTTGGCGAGACCCAGTACTTC. Amino acid sequence: CASSLVGETQYF.

This clone was seen only once. This rearrangement joins TRBV6-5 to TRBJ1-3; a possible D gene is TRBD1 (5 bases). Germline V CDR1 and CDR2: MNHEY, SVGAGI. V was shortened by 2 bases and J by 7 bases, with 12 bases between the two germline ends. The CDR3 extends over 14 amino acids. The CDR3 here is CASSYGGSRNTIYF. For the CDR3, the DNA is TGTGCCAGCAGTTACGGGGGTTCCCGGAACACCATATATTTT.

The CDR3 region is CASSPGQAGSFEAFF. DNA for the CDR3: TGCGCCAGCAGCCCGGGCCAAGCAGGAAGCTTTGAAGCTTTCTTT. V gene TRBV4-1 combines with J gene TRBJ1-1; D gene ambiguous. The CDR3 totals 15 residues. Germline V gene lookup returns CDR1 MGHRA and CDR2 YSYEKL. V gave up 4 bases and J gave up 7 bases, with 19 bases separating them.

The count of this clone is one. This rearrangement joins TRBV11-1 to TRBJ2-1, with 10 bases lining up with TRBD2. Per germline, CDR1 SGHAT and CDR2 FQDESV (reference sequence). The V gene end was trimmed by 1 base and the J gene end by 5 bases; junction bases not matched to a gene: 5. CDR3 length: 16 residues. CDR3 residues: CASSLGLAGGNNEQFF. Here the CDR3 DNA reads TGTGCCAGCAGCTTAGGATTAGCGGGGGGTAACAATGAGCAGTTCTTC.

This chain connects TRBV7-6 to TRBJ1-5; TRBD1 might be the D (5 bases). The CDR3 consists of 18 residues. V dropped 4 bases and J dropped 0 bases, with 19 bases sitting between them. Looked up from germline, CDR1 is SGHVS and CDR2 is FNYEAQ. CDR3 loop: CASSSGPSGAYSNQPQHF. Written as DNA, the CDR3 is TGTGCCAGCAGCTCCGGACCTTCCGGGGCATATAGCAATCAGCCCCAGCATTTT.

The chain joins TRBV29-1 to TRBJ1-4; no firm D call. Trimming left V 0 bases short and J 8 bases short, with 10 bases between. Germline V gene data show CDR1 as SQVTM and CDR2 as ANQGSEA. The CDR3 is 13 residues long. The CDR3 bases are TGCAGCGTTGAAGATCCCGGGATCGAAAAACTGTTTTTT. Translation gives CSVEDPGIEKLFF.

This chain links TRBV7-2 with TRBJ1-1; D is unclear. V dropped 2 bases and J dropped 4 bases, with 11 bases sitting between them. The CDR3 contains 14 residues. CDR1 SGHTA and CDR2 FQGNSA come from the germline V gene. CDR3 region: CASSLSPGSTEAFF. The CDR3 DNA reads as TGTGCCAGCAGCTTAAGCCCGGGGAGCACTGAAGCTTTCTTT. The complete variable domain, with remaining parts taken from reference TRBV7-2 and TRBJ1-1, reads GAGVSQSPSNKVTEKGKDVELRCDPISGHTALYWYRQSLGQGLEFLIYFQGNSAPDKSGLPSDRFSAERTGGSVSTLTIQRTQQEDSAVYLCASSLSPGSTEAFFGQGTRLTVV.

DNA of the CDR3: TGTGCCAGCTCACCTCTGACAGGCGGGTACAATGAGCAGTTCTTC. Translating gives CASSPLTGGYNEQFF. This rearrangement joins TRBV18 to TRBJ2-1, with D perhaps TRBD1 (6 bases). Trimming took off 3 bases at V and 4 bases at J, with 13 bases between the two ends. The length of the CDR3 is 15 residues. Looked up from germline, CDR1 is KGHSH and CDR2 is LQKENI.

Judged by abundance, this clone is medium-sized. V and J are TRBV2 and TRBJ2-6; 7 bases match TRBD1. The CDR3 has 17 amino acids. Germline assignment: CDR1 SNHLY and CDR2 FYNNEI. V gave up 1 base and J gave up 0 bases; unmatched junction bases: 3. The chain's CDR3 is CASSEGGQTSGANVLTF. The CDR3 coding sequence is TGTGCCAGCAGTGAAGGGGGACAGACCTCTGGGGCCAACGTCCTGACTTTC.

V gene TRBV29-1 combines with J gene TRBJ2-7, with 7 bases identical to TRBD2. This CDR3 comprises 13 residues. V lost 5 bases and J lost 5; bases outside the gene matches: 9. Germline V gene lookup returns CDR1 SQVTM and CDR2 ANQGSEA. CDR3 residues: CSVCWQRGHEQYF. The CDR3 DNA reads TGCAGCGTTTGTTGGCAGCGGGGACACGAGCAGTACTTC.

This clone was seen once. CDR3 sequence reads: CASSEGHGSGNTIYF. The CDR3 nucleotides read TGTGCCAGCAGCGAGGGACATGGCTCTGGAAACACCATATATTTT. The rearrangement links TRBV7-6 to TRBJ1-3, with D tentatively TRBD1 (6 bases). From germline, CDR1 is SGHVS and CDR2 FNYEAQ. This CDR3 has 15 residues. The ends were cut back, 5 bases at V and 0 bases at J, with 11 bases in the middle.